These 15 T cell receptor beta chains originate from one sample sequenced in a study of blood T cell repertoires in COVID-19. Repertoires were generated with immunoSEQ multiplex PCR, while TCRdb's copy carries only in-frame clones and drops some. In the table there are 65,000 to 85,000 clones, 89% of which are singletons. The sample was peripheral blood. Receptor source: a man aged 50 to 59 with active COVID-19.

This chain uses TRBV11-3 with TRBJ2-5; TRBD2 agrees at 9 bases. The V segment lost 5 bases and the J segment 1 base; nucleotides outside the gene matches: 2. The CDR3 spans 14 residues. Germline V lookup: CDR1 SGHNT, CDR2 YENEEA. CDR3 DNA: TGTGCCAGCAGCAAGCGGGGGGCCCAAGAGACCCAGTACTTC. Translation gives CASSKRGAQETQYF.

This rearrangement joins TRBV5-1 to TRBJ1-6, with a weak D call TRBD1 (6 bases). This CDR3 is built from 16 residues. Trimming left V 0 bases short and J 7 bases short, with 14 bases between. Germline V gives CDR1 SGHRS, CDR2 YFSETQ. The CDR3 reads CASSLDGGSKNSPLHF. The CDR3 DNA sequence: TGCGCCAGCAGCTTGGATGGGGGCAGTAAGAATTCACCCCTCCACTTT.

The rearrangement links TRBV5-6 to TRBJ1-5; D gene uncertain. V lost 1 base, J lost 0 bases, and 8 bases lay in between. The CDR3 loop spans 15 amino acids. Germline CDR1 reads SGHDT; CDR2 reads YYEEEE. In DNA, the CDR3 is TGTGCCAGCAGCTTGAATCCGTATAGCAATCAGCCCCAGCATTTT. Its translation is CASSLNPYSNQPQHF. Using reference TRBV5-6 and TRBJ1-5 for the parts outside the CDR3, the full variable domain is DAGVTQSPTHLIKTRGQQVTLRCSPKSGHDTVSWYQQALGQGPQFIFQYYEEEERQRGNFPDRFSGHQFPNYSSELNVNALLLGDSALYLCASSLNPYSNQPQHFGDGTRLSIL.

This chain joins TRBV5-6 and TRBJ2-1; 12 nucleotides line up with TRBD2. Germline CDR1 reads SGHDT; CDR2 reads YYEEEE. With 0 bases clipped from V and 9 bases from J, the junction kept 1 base outside the gene matches. The CDR3 runs to 14 residues. CDR3 nucleotides: TGTGCCAGCAGCTTGGCTAGCGGGGGGGTTGAGCAGTTCTTC. Amino acid sequence: CASSLASGGVEQFF.

The chain's CDR3 is CASNPGRGGPYEQYF. CDR3 DNA: TGTGCCAGCAATCCAGGGCGGGGGGGGCCCTACGAGCAGTACTTC. V is TRBV11-2 and J is TRBJ2-7, with 9 bases that match TRBD2. Germline V lookup: CDR1 SGHAT, CDR2 FQNNGV. The CDR3 is 15 residues long. The V and J ends lost 7 bases and 2 bases, in that order; junction bases with no gene match: 9.

The chain is built from TRBV10-3 and TRBJ2-7, with D possibly being TRBD2 (5 bases). Germline V CDR1 and CDR2: ENHRY, SYGVKD. This CDR3 has 11 amino acids. The V end was cut by 6 bases, the J end by 7 bases, with 10 bases between. The CDR3 sequence is CAIRDSEEQYF. The CDR3 coding sequence is TGTGCCATCAGGGACTCAGAGGAGCAGTACTTC.

V is TRBV7-9 and J is TRBJ1-1, with TRBD1 identical over 8 bases. Per the germline V gene, CDR1 is SEHNR and CDR2 is FQNEAQ (reference sequence). The V gene end was trimmed by 1 base and the J gene end by 1 base; junction bases not matched to a gene: 8. The CDR3 is made up of 17 amino acids. The CDR3 nucleotides are TGTGCCAGCAGCTTAGGAAGACAGGGGAGGGGGAACACTGAAGCTTTCTTT. This gives the protein CASSLGRQGRGNTEAFF. Supplemented by reference TRBV7-9 and TRBJ1-1, the full variable domain reads DTGVSQNPRHKITKRGQNVTFRCDPISEHNRLYWYRQTLGQGPEFLTYFQNEAQLEKSRLLSDRFSAERPKGSFSTLEIQRTEQGDSAMYLCASSLGRQGRGNTEAFFGQGTRLTVV.

This clone has more than one count but fewer than ten. The chain combines TRBV6-5 with TRBJ2-7; a possible D gene is TRBD1 (5 bases). Per germline, CDR1 MNHEY and CDR2 SVGAGI. The CDR3 is 13 residues long. Trimming took off 2 bases at V and 1 base at J, with 6 bases between the two ends. The CDR3 coding sequence is TGTGCCAGCAGTTACGGGGCGTCCTACGAGCAGTACTTC. Its translation: CASSYGASYEQYF.

This rearrangement joins TRBV5-6 to TRBJ1-6; 7 nucleotides match TRBD1. The CDR3 totals 15 residues. The germline V gene has CDR1 SGHDT and CDR2 YYEEEE. V lost 3 bases, J lost 10 bases, and 10 bases stayed unmatched. CDR3 region: CASSYGQARKSPLHF. The CDR3 region has the DNA TGTGCCAGCAGCTATGGACAGGCTCGGAAATCACCCCTCCACTTT.

The rearrangement joins TRBV5-6 to TRBJ1-1, with D possibly matching TRBD1 (5 bases). The germline CDR1 and CDR2 sequences are SGHDT and YYEEEE. The V end was cut by 6 bases, the J end by 7 bases, with 19 bases between. The CDR3 contains 14 residues. In nucleotides, the CDR3 is TGTGCCAGCACTCCTGGCAGGGCCCGCTATGAAGCTTTCTTT. Protein sequence: CASTPGRARYEAFF.

This chain joins TRBV6-4 and TRBJ2-5; 9 bases are a match to TRBD2. There are 15 residues in the CDR3. J gave up 1 base and V 3 bases, and 3 bases lay outside the gene matches. Looked up from germline, CDR1 is MRHNA and CDR2 is SNTAGT. This CDR3 reads CASSEAGGTQETQYF. In nucleotides, the CDR3 is TGTGCCAGCAGTGAAGCGGGGGGCACCCAAGAGACCCAGTACTTC.

The rearrangement joins TRBV5-6 to TRBJ2-2; 7 nucleotides align to TRBD1. The germline V gene encodes CDR1 SGHDT and CDR2 YYEEEE. The CDR3 spans 17 residues. J lost 1 base, V lost 1 base, and 7 bases had no gene match. CDR3 nucleotides: TGTGCCAGCAGCTTGTCGTCACAGGGGCTGAACACCGGGGAGCTGTTTTTT. Translation: CASSLSSQGLNTGELFF. Supplemented by reference TRBV5-6 and TRBJ2-2, the full variable domain reads DAGVTQSPTHLIKTRGQQVTLRCSPKSGHDTVSWYQQALGQGPQFIFQYYEEEERQRGNFPDRFSGHQFPNYSSELNVNALLLGDSALYLCASSLSSQGLNTGELFFGEGSRLTVL.

The chain combines TRBV9 with TRBJ1-1; 7 bases fit TRBD1. From germline, CDR1 is SGDLS and CDR2 YYNGEE. The CDR3 sequence is 15 residues long. Unmatched junction bases numbered 14, after V lost 2 bases and J lost 10 bases. The CDR3 region is CASSVTSRDSFGAFF. For the CDR3, the DNA is TGTGCCAGCAGCGTTACGTCCCGGGACAGCTTTGGAGCTTTCTTT.

This rearrangement joins TRBV5-1 to TRBJ2-2; a weak D match, TRBD2 (5 bases). Germline lookup yields CDR1 SGHRS and CDR2 YFSETQ. The CDR3 sequence is 15 residues long. V was trimmed by 8 bases and J by 1 base, leaving 15 bases between them. The CDR3 loop is CASSSSRLNTGELFF. The CDR3 DNA reads TGCGCCAGTTCTAGCTCCAGGTTGAACACCGGGGAGCTGTTTTTT.

The J gene is TRBJ2-7, the V gene TRBV9; D perhaps matches TRBD1 (6 bases). Germline loops: CDR1 SGDLS, CDR2 YYNGEE. V lost 4 bases, J lost 2 bases, and 13 bases lay in between. CDR3 length equals 14 residues. DNA for the CDR3: TGTGCCAGCAGCCCCCGACAGGAGACCTACGAGCAGTACTTC. As protein: CASSPRQETYEQYF. Full variable domain (outside the CDR3, taken from reference TRBV9 and TRBJ2-7): DSGVTQTPKHLITATGQRVTLRCSPRSGDLSVYWYQQSLDQGLQFLIQYYNGEERAKGNILERFSAQQFPDLHSELNLSSLELGDSALYFCASSPRQETYEQYFGPGTRLTVT.